A selection of T cell receptor beta chains follows, all from one sample in a study of T-cell memory formation after mild COVID-19. One entry per CDR3 protein, called by TCRdb with MiXCR from the 5' RACE reads. The repertoire holds around 300,000 distinct CDR3 sequences, with around 13% as singletons. The sequencing sample was made of PBMCs or a T cell subset sorted from them (not recorded which). The receptors stem from a man between 18 and 35 years old who had mild COVID-19 (a few samples of this study predate the infection). Cell type and time point are not known. CDR3s include the opening cysteine and the closing phenylalanine or tryptophan. D genes are given only for firm matches. Rows may omit the clone size; those that give it use once, few, many or a size class.

-	TRBJ1-2	-	TRBV6-6	TGTGCCAGCAAGCTACAAAGTAACTATGGCTACACCTTC	CASKLQSNYGYTF
TRBD2	TRBJ2-1	many	TRBV7-2	TGTGCCAGCAGCTTTCCGCGGGGGGCCGTGAATGAGCAGTTCTTC	CASSFPRGAVNEQFF
-	TRBJ2-3	-	TRBV5-1	TGCGCCAGCAGCTTGGCCGAGGCTTTTGGAATCCCGGGCCTTCGGGCAGATACGCAGTATTTT	CASSLAEAFGIPGLRADTQYF
TRBD1	TRBJ2-2	few	TRBV28	TGTGCCAGCGAGGACAGGGATGAGAACACCGGGGAGCTGTTTTTT	CASEDRDENTGELFF
TRBD2	TRBJ2-2	few	TRBV7-9	TGTGCCAGCCGCTTTGCCTCCGGGACTAGCGGGGGTGGTAGTACGAACACCGGGGAGCTGTTTTTT	CASRFASGTSGGGSTNTGELFF
-	TRBJ1-2	-	TRBV19	TGTGCCAGTAGTATAGATAGACGCGGAGTGGTGGATGGCTACACCTTC	CASSIDRRGVVDGYTF
TRBD1	TRBJ2-2	few	TRBV5-1	TGCGCCAGCAGCTGGGGGACAGGGGAATCCGGGGAGCTGTTTTTT	CASSWGTGESGELFF
-	TRBJ2-2	-	TRBV3-1	TGTGCCAGCAGCCGGCAGCCGGGGGTTCACACCGGGGAGCTGTTTTTT	CASSRQPGVHTGELFF
TRBD1	TRBJ2-2	few	TRBV4-3	TGCGCCAGCAGCCTTTACAGGGGCGGGGAGCTGTTTTTT	CASSLYRGGELFF
TRBD2	TRBJ2-3	few	TRBV20-1	TGCAGTGCTATGACTAGCGGGGGGGCAAATACGCAGTATTTT	CSAMTSGGANTQYF
TRBD2	TRBJ2-3	-	TRBV7-9	TGTGCCAGCAGCTTCGGGACTACTACAGAGTATTTT	CASSFGTTTEYF
-	TRBJ2-5	-	TRBV20-1	TGCAGTGCTGGAAGACAGGAGGAGACCCAGTACTTC	CSAGRQEETQYF
-	TRBJ2-1	-	TRBV7-8	TGTGCCAGCAGCCCGCGACTGGGGGAATTTGGTGAGCAGTTCTTC	CASSPRLGEFGEQFF
TRBD2	TRBJ2-1	few	TRBV12-3/TRBV12-4	TGTGCCAGCAGCCACCCGGGGGGATATGAGCAGTTCTTC	CASSHPGGYEQFF
-	TRBJ2-7	many	TRBV4-1	TGCGCCAGCAGCCAGGCCCCCAGGAACGAGCAGTACTTC	CASSQAPRNEQYF
-	TRBJ2-3	few	TRBV7-9	TGTGCCAGCAGCGTCAGCCCCGGGACTTTCACAGATACGCAGTATTTT	CASSVSPGTFTDTQYF
-	TRBJ2-7	few	TRBV4-1	TGCGCCAGCAGCCAAGACCCAGGGATCTACGAGCAGTACTTC	CASSQDPGIYEQYF
TRBD2	TRBJ2-3	-	TRBV11-2	TGTGCCAGCAGCCCGCGGGGGGGGGCAGATACGCAGTATTTT	CASSPRGGADTQYF
-	TRBJ1-2	-	TRBV27	TGTGCCAGCAGTTCCGGGCCCACACGGGTGAACACCTTC	CASSSGPTRVNTF
TRBD1	TRBJ1-1	few	TRBV3-1	TGTGCCAGCAGCCAAGTGGGACAGGGTTATACTGAAGCTTTCTTT	CASSQVGQGYTEAFF
-	TRBJ2-1	-	TRBV5-1	TGCGCCAGCAGCGGGGGACTTCGGCGTGGCGATGAGCAGTTCTTC	CASSGGLRRGDEQFF
TRBD1	TRBJ2-1	-	TRBV25-1	TGTGCCAGCAGTCCCCGACAGGGCTTAAATCATGAGCAGTTCTTC	CASSPRQGLNHEQFF
-	TRBJ2-1	-	TRBV3-1	TGTGCCAGCAGCCAAGAGGTAGGGCAGAATGAGCAGTTCTTC	CASSQEVGQNEQFF
TRBD1	TRBJ2-5	many	TRBV10-3	TGTGCCATCAGTCTCGGGACAGGGGGAGAGACCCAGTACTTC	CAISLGTGGETQYF
TRBD1	TRBJ2-1	few	TRBV5-1	TGCGCCAGCAGCTTGGTCGGCAGGGGGCAATACAATGAGCAGTTCTTC	CASSLVGRGQYNEQFF
TRBD1	TRBJ1-1	many	TRBV7-3	TGTGCCAGCAGTCCGACAGGGGGCGGGTACACTGAAGCTTTCTTT	CASSPTGGGYTEAFF
TRBD1	TRBJ1-5	-	TRBV20-1	TGCAGTGCGGGGGAACAGGGGGCGCGGATTAGCAATCAGCCCCAGCATTTT	CSAGEQGARISNQPQHF
TRBD2	TRBJ2-3	few	TRBV11-2	TGTGCCAGCAGCTTAGTGGGCGGGGGAACAGATACGCAGTATTTT	CASSLVGGGTDTQYF
TRBD1	TRBJ1-5	-	TRBV7-9	TGTGCCAGCAGCTCGCCAGGGGGGAGCAATCAGCCCCAGCATTTT	CASSSPGGSNQPQHF
-	TRBJ1-6	few	TRBV4-2	TGTGCCAGCAGCCAAGAATATCTTAGTGTGTCACCCCTCCACTTT	CASSQEYLSVSPLHF
-	TRBJ1-2	-	TRBV12-3/TRBV12-4	TGTGCCAGCAGTCCGCCCTTCACAGGGAAGTGGGGCTACACCTTC	CASSPPFTGKWGYTF
-	TRBJ1-6	-	TRBV7-2	TGTGCCAGCAGCAAACGGGGCGTCGGGGGGAATAATTCACCCCTCCACTTT	CASSKRGVGGNNSPLHF
TRBD1	TRBJ1-2	-	TRBV29-1	TGCAGCGCTACACCGGGACAGGGATCTGGCTACACCTTC	CSATPGQGSGYTF
-	TRBJ1-5	-	TRBV7-8	TGTGCCAGCAGCCCCTTATTGAGCAATCAGCCCCAGCATTTT	CASSPLLSNQPQHF
TRBD2	TRBJ2-1	many	TRBV28	TGTGCCAGTTCTAGCGGGGCCTACAATGAGCAGTTCTTC	CASSSGAYNEQFF
-	TRBJ1-5	few	TRBV19	TGTGCCAGTAGTATAGCCCCACGTAACAGCGGGGTACGGGGCAATCAGCCCCAGCATTTT	CASSIAPRNSGVRGNQPQHF
TRBD2	TRBJ2-5	-	TRBV4-3	TGCGCCAGCAGCCGCGGGACTAGTCTAACGGAGACCCAGTACTTC	CASSRGTSLTETQYF
TRBD2	TRBJ2-7	few	TRBV7-3	TGTGCCAGCAGCCCCACTAGCGGGGGGGCCTCCGAGCAGTACTTC	CASSPTSGGASEQYF
TRBD1	TRBJ1-2	few	TRBV7-2	TGTGCCAGCAGCCGGACAGGGAATGGCTACACCTTC	CASSRTGNGYTF
TRBD2	TRBJ2-1	-	TRBV20-1	TGCAGTGCTAGAGACGTACTAGCGAGCGATGAGCAGTTCTTC	CSARDVLASDEQFF
-	TRBJ1-1	few	TRBV25-1	TGTGCCAGCAGTTTGGGGGTAAGGTCTGAAGCTTTCTTT	CASSLGVRSEAFF
-	TRBJ2-7	few	TRBV7-9	TGTGCCAGCAGGCGATTTGGGACAAAGGTTGCCTACGAGCAGTACTTC	CASRRFGTKVAYEQYF
TRBD2	TRBJ2-3	-	TRBV20-1	TGCAGCGGGACTAGCGGGAGCACAGATACGCAGTATTTT	CSGTSGSTDTQYF
-	TRBJ2-7	-	TRBV20-1	TGCAGTGCTAGAGATTTTCTAGCTCCCGACTACGAGCAGTACTTC	CSARDFLAPDYEQYF
TRBD1	TRBJ1-5	-	TRBV11-2	TGTGCCAGCAGCTCCGGACAGGGGGATGATCAGCCCCAGCATTTT	CASSSGQGDDQPQHF
-	TRBJ2-6	few	TRBV6-2/TRBV6-3	TGTGCCAGCAGATCCCGGGCCCCCCAGCGTTGGGCCAACGTCCTGACTTTC	CASRSRAPQRWANVLTF
-	TRBJ2-3	-	TRBV20-1	TGCAGTGCTAGTTGGGGACCACAAACAGATACGCAGTATTTT	CSASWGPQTDTQYF
TRBD1	TRBJ1-1	few	TRBV24-1	TGTGCCACCCGCGCCACCGGGACAGGGATGTCTGAAGCTTTCTTT	CATRATGTGMSEAFF
TRBD1	TRBJ2-1	many	TRBV5-1	TGCGCCAGCAGCGTTATAGGATACAGGGGGAATGAGCAGTTCTTC	CASSVIGYRGNEQFF
-	TRBJ2-3	-	TRBV7-8	TGTGCCAGCAGCGGAAAGGGGGTCAATGTTGCAGATACGCAGTATTTT	CASSGKGVNVADTQYF
-	TRBJ2-1	-	TRBV7-9	TGTGCCAGCAGCTTAGGTCCCTCCTTTCCTGAGCAGTTCTTC	CASSLGPSFPEQFF
TRBD2	TRBJ2-1	few	TRBV6-6	TGTGCCAGCAGTCCGACCCCGGGACTAGCGGGGGGCTTTACCCACTACAATGAGCAGTTCTTC	CASSPTPGLAGGFTHYNEQFF
TRBD2	TRBJ2-7	few	TRBV27	TGTGCCAGCAGGCCCGTGACGGGGGGTGCTTACTACGAGCAGTACTTC	CASRPVTGGAYYEQYF
-	TRBJ1-6	-	TRBV30	TGTGCCTGGAGTGTCGGTTCACCCCTCCACTTT	CAWSVGSPLHF
-	TRBJ2-2	-	TRBV15	TGTGCCACCAGCAGACCCGGCCACACCGGGGAGCTGTTTTTT	CATSRPGHTGELFF
-	TRBJ1-2	many	TRBV5-1	TGCGCCAGCAGCTTTTCCGGGTTTGACTATGGCTACACCTTC	CASSFSGFDYGYTF
TRBD1	TRBJ1-2	few	TRBV28	TGTGCCAGCAGATCTGGACAGGCCAACTATGGCTACACCTTC	CASRSGQANYGYTF
-	TRBJ1-3	-	TRBV12-3/TRBV12-4	TGTGCCAGCACGTGGACGGCCTCTGGAAACACCATATATTTT	CASTWTASGNTIYF
-	TRBJ1-6	-	TRBV10-3	TGTGCCATCAGTGTAAGGGTAGATTCACCCCTCCACTTT	CAISVRVDSPLHF